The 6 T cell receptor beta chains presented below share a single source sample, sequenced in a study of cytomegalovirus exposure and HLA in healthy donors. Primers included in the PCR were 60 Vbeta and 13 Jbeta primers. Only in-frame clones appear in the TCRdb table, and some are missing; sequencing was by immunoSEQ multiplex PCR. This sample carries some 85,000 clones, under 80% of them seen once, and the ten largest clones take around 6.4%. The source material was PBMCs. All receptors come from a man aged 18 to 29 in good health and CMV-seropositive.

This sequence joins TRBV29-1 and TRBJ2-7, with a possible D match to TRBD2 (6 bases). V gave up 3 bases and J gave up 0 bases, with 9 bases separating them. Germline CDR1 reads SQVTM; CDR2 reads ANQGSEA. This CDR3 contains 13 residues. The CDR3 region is CSVEGGTSYEQYF. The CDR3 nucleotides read TGCAGCGTTGAGGGGGGAACCTCCTACGAGCAGTACTTC.

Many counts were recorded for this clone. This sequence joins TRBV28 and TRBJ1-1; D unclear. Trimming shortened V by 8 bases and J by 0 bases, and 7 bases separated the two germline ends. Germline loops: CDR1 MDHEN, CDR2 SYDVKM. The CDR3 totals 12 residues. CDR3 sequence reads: CASWSVNTEAFF. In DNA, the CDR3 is TGTGCCAGCTGGAGTGTGAACACTGAAGCTTTCTTT.

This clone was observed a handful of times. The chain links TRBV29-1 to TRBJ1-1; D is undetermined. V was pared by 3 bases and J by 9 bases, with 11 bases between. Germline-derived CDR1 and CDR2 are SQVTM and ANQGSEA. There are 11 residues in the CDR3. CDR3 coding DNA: TGCAGCGTTGACGGGAATAGGAAAGCTTTCTTT. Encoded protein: CSVDGNRKAFF.

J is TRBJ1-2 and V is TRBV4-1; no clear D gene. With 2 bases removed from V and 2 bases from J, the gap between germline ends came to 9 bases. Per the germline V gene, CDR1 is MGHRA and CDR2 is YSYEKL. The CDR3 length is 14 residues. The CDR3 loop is CASSQTSRNYGYTF. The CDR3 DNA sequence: TGCGCCAGCAGCCAAACTTCGAGAAACTATGGCTACACCTTC.

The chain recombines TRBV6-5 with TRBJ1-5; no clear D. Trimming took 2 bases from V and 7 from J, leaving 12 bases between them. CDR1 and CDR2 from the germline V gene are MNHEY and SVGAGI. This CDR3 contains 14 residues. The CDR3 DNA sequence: TGTGCCAGCAGTTACGGAGGGTCGGGACAGCCCCAGCATTTT. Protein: CASSYGGSGQPQHF.

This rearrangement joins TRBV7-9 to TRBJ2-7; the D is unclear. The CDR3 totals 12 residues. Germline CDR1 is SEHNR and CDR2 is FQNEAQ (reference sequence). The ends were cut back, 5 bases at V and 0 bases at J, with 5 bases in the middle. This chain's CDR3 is CASSRSSYEQYF. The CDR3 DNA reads TGTGCCAGCAGCCGCAGCTCCTACGAGCAGTACTTC.